Listed here are 14 T cell receptor beta chains from one sample, sequenced in a study of cytomegalovirus exposure and HLA in healthy donors. 60 Vbeta and 13 Jbeta primers were used in PCR. Profiled with immunoSEQ multiplex PCR; TCRdb holds only in-frame clones, not every one. The data contain 74,000 or so clones, 79% of them singletons. The specimen was PBMCs. The receptor source for this set is a woman aged 40-49 years in good health and CMV-seropositive.

This sequence joins TRBV19 and TRBJ2-7, with 8 bases identical to TRBD1. The J segment lost 6 bases and the V segment lost 5 bases, leaving 6 bases of the junction unmatched. This CDR3 has 13 residues. The germline V gene encodes CDR1 LNHDA and CDR2 SQIVND (reference sequence). CDR3 sequence: CASSWGRGREQYF. CDR3 nucleotides: TGTGCCAGTAGTTGGGGCAGGGGGCGCGAGCAGTACTTC.

The chain carries TRBV19 and TRBJ2-7; TRBD1 agrees at 7 bases. The V segment lost 5 bases and the J segment 4 bases; nucleotides outside the gene matches: 8. CDR3 length equals 14 residues. Germline V gives CDR1 LNHDA, CDR2 SQIVND (reference sequence). CDR3: CASSDQGVLYEQYF. In DNA form, the CDR3 reads TGTGCCAGTAGTGACCAGGGGGTTTTGTACGAGCAGTACTTC.

This clone was detected only a few times. The CDR3 DNA reads TGCGCCAGCAGCTTGGCGGGGGAGTCCTATGGCTACACCTTC. It specifies CASSLAGESYGYTF. The chain links TRBV5-1 to TRBJ1-2; the D gene is possibly TRBD1 (5 bases). Trimming took 0 bases from V and 4 from J, leaving 10 bases between them. CDR1 is SGHRS, CDR2 YFSETQ, per germline. The CDR3 is 14 residues long.

The J gene is TRBJ2-3, the V gene TRBV15; 12 bases match TRBD2. The germline gives CDR1 LNHNV, CDR2 YYDKDF (reference sequence). This CDR3 has 16 residues. V gave up 5 bases and J gave up 4 bases; unmatched junction bases: 7. The CDR3 sequence is CATSPTSGGYADTQYF. CDR3 DNA: TGTGCCACCAGCCCTACTAGCGGGGGGTACGCAGATACGCAGTATTTT. Full variable domain (missing parts from reference TRBV15 and TRBJ2-3): DAMVIQNPRYQVTQFGKPVTLSCSQTLNHNVMYWYQQKSSQAPKLLFHYYDKDFNNEADTPDNFQSRRPNTSFCFLDIRSPGLGDTAMYLCATSPTSGGYADTQYFGPGTRLTVL.

The chain joins TRBV2 to TRBJ1-2; TRBD1 is a possible D gene (5 bases). From germline, CDR1 is SNHLY and CDR2 FYNNEI. The CDR3 runs 14 residues. V was shortened by 3 bases and J by 2 bases, with 10 bases between the two germline ends. The DNA of the CDR3 is TGTGCCAGCAGTGAGGGACTGGTGAACTATGGCTACACCTTC. Encoded protein: CASSEGLVNYGYTF.

This clone was found once. The rearrangement links TRBV2 to TRBJ1-6, with D hard to call. The CDR3 is 14 amino acids. The germline gives CDR1 SNHLY, CDR2 FYNNEI. The ends were cut back, 11 bases at V and 0 bases at J, with 11 bases in the middle. The CDR3 reads CAASEDSYNSPLHF. Written as DNA, the CDR3 is TGTGCCGCCTCGGAGGACTCCTATAATTCACCCCTCCACTTT.

This chain uses TRBV27 with TRBJ2-7; a weak D match, TRBD1 (6 bases). The CDR3 has 12 residues. The germline V gene has CDR1 MNHEY and CDR2 SMNVEV (reference sequence). V lost 10 bases, J lost 4 bases, and 14 bases lay in between. CDR3 nucleotide sequence: TGTGCCACCTTAGACAGGCGGTACGAGCAGTACTTC. Translated, it gives CATLDRRYEQYF.

The chain couples TRBV4-1 to TRBJ2-7; 7 nucleotides agree with TRBD1. The germline V gene encodes CDR1 MGHRA and CDR2 YSYEKL. The CDR3 sequence is 19 residues long. After removal of 1 base from V and 3 bases from J, the junction contained 18 bases not matched to a gene. CDR3 sequence (DNA): TGCGCCAGCAGCCAAGTAAAGAAAAGGGTAGGGACAGCCATCTACGAGCAGTACTTC. Translation: CASSQVKKRVGTAIYEQYF.

V gene TRBV7-9 combines with J gene TRBJ2-3; D unclear. The V gene's germline CDR1 is SEHNR and CDR2 FQNEAQ (reference sequence). The CDR3 sequence is 12 residues long. Trimming stripped 2 bases from V and 7 bases from J, with 7 bases between. DNA for the CDR3: TGTGCCAGCAGCTTACTTGAGTATACGCAGTATTTT. It encodes CASSLLEYTQYF.

This chain joins TRBV5-8 and TRBJ2-1, with no clear D. This CDR3 has 12 amino acids. Germline V gene sequence: CDR1 SGHTS, CDR2 YDEGEE. Trimming shortened V by 0 bases and J by 12 bases, and 10 bases separated the two germline ends. The CDR3 DNA sequence: TGTGCCAGCAGCTTGGTGAGTTTGTTGCAGTTCTTC. Protein sequence: CASSLVSLLQFF.

V and J are TRBV25-1 and TRBJ2-1, with 7 bases identical to TRBD2. CDR3 length: 14 residues. V shed 3 bases, J shed 4 bases, and the junction held 3 bases outside the gene matches. Germline V gene data show CDR1 as MGHDK and CDR2 as SYGVNS. The CDR3 bases are TGTGCCAGCAGTGAGACGGGAGGATACAATGAGCAGTTCTTC. Amino acids: CASSETGGYNEQFF.

This clone has only one observation. The sample carries other DNA sequences with the same CDR3. This chain uses TRBV19 with TRBJ1-6, with D maybe TRBD1 (5 bases). CDR3 length: 14 amino acids. V was shortened by 3 bases and J by 7 bases, with 10 bases between the two germline ends. Germline CDR1 is LNHDA and CDR2 is SQIVND (reference sequence). The CDR3 DNA reads as TGTGCCAGTAGTATCCAGGGTGCCAATTCACCCCTCCACTTT. Translated: CASSIQGANSPLHF.

The genes are TRBV7-9 and TRBJ1-1, with 9 bases lining up with TRBD1. The CDR3 spans 16 residues. The ends lost 4 bases at V and 4 bases at J; junction bases unmatched: 10. Germline CDR1 and CDR2: SEHNR and FQNEAQ (reference sequence). The CDR3 here is CASSSDRGSFSTEAFF. CDR3 coding DNA: TGTGCCAGCAGCTCTGACAGGGGGTCCTTTAGCACTGAAGCTTTCTTT. The variable domain in full, with the rest retrieved from reference TRBV7-9 and TRBJ1-1, is DTGVSQNPRHKITKRGQNVTFRCDPISEHNRLYWYRQTLGQGPEFLTYFQNEAQLEKSRLLSDRFSAERPKGSFSTLEIQRTEQGDSAMYLCASSSDRGSFSTEAFFGQGTRLTVV.

The chain has TRBV15 and TRBJ2-3; D is possibly TRBD2 (5 bases). Germline lookup yields CDR1 LNHNV and CDR2 YYDKDF (reference sequence). Trimming cost V 1 base and J 2 bases, with 10 bases left between them. This CDR3 comprises 15 residues. This CDR3 is CATSRASGITDTQYF. CDR3 coding DNA: TGTGCCACCAGCAGAGCGTCCGGGATCACAGATACGCAGTATTTT.